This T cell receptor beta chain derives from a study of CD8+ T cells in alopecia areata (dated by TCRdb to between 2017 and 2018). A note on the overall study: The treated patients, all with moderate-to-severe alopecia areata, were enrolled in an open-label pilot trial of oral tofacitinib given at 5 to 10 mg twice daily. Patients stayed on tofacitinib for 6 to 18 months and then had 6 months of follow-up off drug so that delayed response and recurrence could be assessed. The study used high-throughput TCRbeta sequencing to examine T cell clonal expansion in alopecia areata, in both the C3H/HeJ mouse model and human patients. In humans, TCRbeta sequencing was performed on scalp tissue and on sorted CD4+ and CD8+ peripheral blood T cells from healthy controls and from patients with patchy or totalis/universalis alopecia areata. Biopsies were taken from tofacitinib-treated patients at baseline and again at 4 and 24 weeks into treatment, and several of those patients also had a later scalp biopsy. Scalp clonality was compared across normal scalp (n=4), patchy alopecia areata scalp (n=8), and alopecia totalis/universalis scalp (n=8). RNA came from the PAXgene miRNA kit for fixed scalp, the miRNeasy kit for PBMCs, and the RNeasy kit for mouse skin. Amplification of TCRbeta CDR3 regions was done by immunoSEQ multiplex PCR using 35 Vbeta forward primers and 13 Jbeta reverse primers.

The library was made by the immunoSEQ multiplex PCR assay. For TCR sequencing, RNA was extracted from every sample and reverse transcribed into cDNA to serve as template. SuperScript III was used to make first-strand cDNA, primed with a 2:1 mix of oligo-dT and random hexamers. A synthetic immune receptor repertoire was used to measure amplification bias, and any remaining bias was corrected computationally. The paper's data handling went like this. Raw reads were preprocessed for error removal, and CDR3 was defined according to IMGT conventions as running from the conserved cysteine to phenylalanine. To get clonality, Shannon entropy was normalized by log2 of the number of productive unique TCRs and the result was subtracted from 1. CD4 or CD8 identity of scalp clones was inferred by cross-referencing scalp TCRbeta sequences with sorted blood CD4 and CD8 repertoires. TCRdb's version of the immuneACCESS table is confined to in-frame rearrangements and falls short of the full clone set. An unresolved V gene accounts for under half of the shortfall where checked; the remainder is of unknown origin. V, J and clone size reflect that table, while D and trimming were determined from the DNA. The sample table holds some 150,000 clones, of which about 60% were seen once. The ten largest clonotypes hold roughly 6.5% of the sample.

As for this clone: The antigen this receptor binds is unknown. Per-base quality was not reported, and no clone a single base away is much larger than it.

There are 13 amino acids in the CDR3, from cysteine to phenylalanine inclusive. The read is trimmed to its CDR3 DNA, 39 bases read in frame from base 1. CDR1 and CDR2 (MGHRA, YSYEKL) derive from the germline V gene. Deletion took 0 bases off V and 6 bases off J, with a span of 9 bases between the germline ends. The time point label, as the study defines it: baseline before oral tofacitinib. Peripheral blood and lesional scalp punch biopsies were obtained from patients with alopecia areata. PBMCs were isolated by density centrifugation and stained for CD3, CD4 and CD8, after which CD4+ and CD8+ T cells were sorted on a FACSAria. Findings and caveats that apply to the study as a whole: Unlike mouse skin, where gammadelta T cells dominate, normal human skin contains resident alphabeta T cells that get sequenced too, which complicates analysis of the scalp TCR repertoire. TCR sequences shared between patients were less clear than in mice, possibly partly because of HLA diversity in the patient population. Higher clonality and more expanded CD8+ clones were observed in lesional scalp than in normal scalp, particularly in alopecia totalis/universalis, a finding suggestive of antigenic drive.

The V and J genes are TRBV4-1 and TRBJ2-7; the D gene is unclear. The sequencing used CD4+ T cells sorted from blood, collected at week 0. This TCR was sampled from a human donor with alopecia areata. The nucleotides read TGCGCCAGCAGCCAAGATCCAAGCTCCGAGCAGTACTTC. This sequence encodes CASSQDPSSEQYF.